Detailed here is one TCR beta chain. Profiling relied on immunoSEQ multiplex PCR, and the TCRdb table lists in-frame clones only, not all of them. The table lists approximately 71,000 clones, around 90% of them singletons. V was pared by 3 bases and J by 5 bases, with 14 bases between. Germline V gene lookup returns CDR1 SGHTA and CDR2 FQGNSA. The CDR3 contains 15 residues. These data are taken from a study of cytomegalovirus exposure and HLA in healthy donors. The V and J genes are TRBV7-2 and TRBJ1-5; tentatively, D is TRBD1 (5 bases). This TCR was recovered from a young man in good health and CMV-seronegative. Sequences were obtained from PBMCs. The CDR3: CASSLLQGRYQPQHF. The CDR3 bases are TGTGCCAGCAGCTTGCTTCAGGGAAGATATCAGCCCCAGCATTTT.